The clone carrying this TCR beta chain was counted many times. Trimming took 2 bases from V and 3 from J, leaving 11 bases between them. Germline V CDR1 and CDR2: MNHEY, SVGAGI. CDR3 length equals 15 residues. During its preparation, the TCRbeta library received unique molecular identifiers. One entry per CDR3 protein, called by TCRdb with MiXCR from the PCR reads. This table holds fewer than 120,000 distinct CDR3 sequences, 10% found once. This specimen comes from a study of T-cell reconstitution after alpha-beta-depleted transplantation in children. The sequencing used PBMCs from the stem cell graft donor, collected from the stem cell graft. V usage is TRBV6-5 and J usage is TRBJ2-4; possible D gene TRBD1, 5 bases. The clonotype comes from a human donor who donated a stem cell graft to a child with acute lymphoblastic leukemia. The CDR3 loop is CASSYEGDNKNIQYF. Written as DNA, the CDR3 is TGTGCCAGCAGTTACGAAGGGGATAACAAAAACATTCAGTACTTC.